Following are 29 T cell receptor beta chains from one sample sequenced in a study of T-cell memory formation after mild COVID-19. MiXCR was run by TCRdb on the 5' RACE reads, yielding one entry per CDR3 protein. The data contain about 200,000 distinct CDR3 sequences, around 20% of them singletons. The specimen sequenced was PBMCs or a T cell subset sorted from them (not recorded which). These receptors all come from an adult woman who had mild COVID-19 (a few samples of this study predate the infection). Cell type and time point are not known.

A few counts support this clonotype. The chain carries TRBV5-1 and TRBJ1-1; 10 bases are a match to TRBD1. The length of the CDR3 is 16 residues. V was clipped by 3 bases and J by 1 base; unmatched bases: 6. From germline, CDR1 is SGHRS and CDR2 YFSETQ. This chain's CDR3 is CASSSWDRGGNTEAFF. The CDR3 DNA follows: TGCGCCAGCAGCTCCTGGGACAGGGGAGGGAACACTGAAGCTTTCTTT.

The CDR3 DNA follows: TGTGCCAGCAGCCTGTTACTGTCGGGAGATACGCAGTATTTT. Translated, it gives CASSLLLSGDTQYF. The chain recombines TRBV7-9 with TRBJ2-3, with D unresolved. Trimming took 5 bases from V and 5 from J, leaving 14 bases between them. The CDR3 sequence is 14 residues long. Germline V gene lookup returns CDR1 SEHNR and CDR2 FQNEAQ (reference sequence).

This chain connects TRBV6-6 to TRBJ1-2; perhaps TRBD1 as D (6 bases). The CDR3 covers 14 residues. Per germline, CDR1 MNHNY and CDR2 SVGAGI (reference sequence). The germline V and J ends were trimmed by 2 bases and 8 bases, with 15 bases remaining between them. CDR3 bases: TGTGCCAGCAGTTACCCGGTCAAGGGGGACGGCTACACCTTC. This sequence encodes CASSYPVKGDGYTF.

The rearrangement links TRBV4-1 to TRBJ1-2; TRBD1 matches at 8 bases. The V segment lost 1 base and the J segment 2 bases; nucleotides outside the gene matches: 3. Germline CDR1 reads MGHRA; CDR2 reads YSYEKL. This CDR3 is built from 15 residues. The CDR3 sequence is CASSQAGQANYGYTF. CDR3 DNA: TGCGCCAGCAGCCAAGCGGGACAGGCAAACTATGGCTACACCTTC.

The V gene is TRBV12-3 or TRBV12-4, the J gene TRBJ1-5; D remains ambiguous. This CDR3 contains 13 residues. Trimming removed 3 bases from V and 0 bases from J, with 3 bases in between. CDR3 coding DNA: TGTGCCAGCAGTTTTAGTAGCAATCAGCCCCAGCATTTT. This encodes CASSFSSNQPQHF.

The rearrangement links TRBV12-3 or TRBV12-4 to TRBJ1-4; 7 bases align to TRBD1. V was pared by 6 bases and J by 7 bases, with 11 bases of the junction left unmatched. The CDR3 sequence is 15 residues long. CDR3 sequence: CASSRIQGNIEKLFF. Here the CDR3 DNA reads TGTGCCAGCAGCCGGATACAGGGGAATATTGAAAAACTGTTTTTT.

This clonotype was seen a handful of times. The V gene is TRBV27, the J gene TRBJ2-7; TRBD1 might be the D (5 bases). Trimming took off 6 bases at V and 2 bases at J, with 14 bases between the two ends. The CDR3 is made up of 14 amino acids. Germline V gene data show CDR1 as MNHEY and CDR2 as SMNVEV (reference sequence). CDR3 coding DNA: TGTGCCAGCAGAAAACAGGTCGCGCCCTACGAGCAGTACTTC. Amino acids: CASRKQVAPYEQYF.

Only a few counts were recorded for this clonotype. The chain uses TRBV5-1 and TRBJ1-1; no clear D. Germline V CDR1 and CDR2: SGHRS, YFSETQ. The CDR3 sequence is 14 residues long. The V end was cut by 1 base, the J end by 1 base, with 8 bases between. For the CDR3, the DNA is TGCGCCAGCAGCTTGCGGGCGGAGAACACTGAAGCTTTCTTT. This translates into CASSLRAENTEAFF.

This chain connects TRBV7-6 to TRBJ2-7; 10 bases agree with TRBD1. J lost 2 bases, V lost 4 bases, and 5 bases had no gene match. There are 15 residues in the CDR3. CDR1 is SGHVS and CDR2 is FNYEAQ in the germline V gene. CDR3 region: CASSSRQGATYEQYF. CDR3 nucleotides: TGTGCCAGCAGCTCAAGACAGGGGGCCACCTACGAGCAGTACTTC.

The CDR3 region has the DNA TGTGCCAGCAGCCGAACGGCCATCGATACGCAGTATTTT. Residues: CASSRTAIDTQYF. The gene calls are TRBV5-4 and TRBJ2-3; no firm D call. V shed 4 bases and J shed 6 bases, with 12 bases lying between them. The germline V gene has CDR1 SGHNT and CDR2 YYREEE (reference sequence). This CDR3 comprises 13 residues.

This clonotype has more than one count but fewer than ten. The chain joins TRBV12-3 or TRBV12-4 to TRBJ1-2, with 9 bases identical to TRBD1. The trim removed 8 bases at V and 7 bases at J, leaving 11 bases unmatched. The CDR3 totals 14 residues. In DNA form, the CDR3 reads TGTGCCAGCGTCAACAGGGGGCGCGCTGGTGGCTACACCTTC. This encodes CASVNRGRAGGYTF.

This clonotype was detected only a few times. The chain recombines TRBV12-3 or TRBV12-4 with TRBJ2-2; D is ambiguous. The ends were cut back, 6 bases at V and 4 bases at J, with 9 bases in the middle. This CDR3 has 13 residues. CDR3 residues: CASSPDGTGELFF. CDR3 DNA: TGTGCCAGCAGCCCCGACGGCACCGGGGAGCTGTTTTTT.

J is TRBJ2-1 and V is TRBV20-1; tentative D call: TRBD2 (5 bases). CDR1 DFQATT and CDR2 SNEGSKA come from the germline V gene (reference sequence). Trimming took 0 bases from V and 8 from J, leaving 20 bases between them. This CDR3 spans 16 amino acids. The CDR3 sequence is CSARDRSGSRWYEQFF. CDR3 bases: TGCAGTGCTAGAGATCGGTCGGGGTCCCGGTGGTATGAGCAGTTCTTC.

At least ten counts were recorded for this clonotype. V gene TRBV12-3 or TRBV12-4 combines with J gene TRBJ2-7, with TRBD2 as a possible D gene (6 bases). The ends were cut back, 3 bases at V and 0 bases at J, with 6 bases in the middle. CDR3 length equals 13 residues. The CDR3 is CASSFGGSYEQYF. CDR3 DNA sequence: TGTGCCAGCAGTTTCGGGGGCTCCTACGAGCAGTACTTC.

Only a few counts were recorded for this clonotype. This chain connects TRBV6-5 to TRBJ2-7; tentatively, D is TRBD2 (6 bases). The CDR3 consists of 11 residues. Germline V gene sequence: CDR1 MNHEY, CDR2 SVGAGI. Trimming left V 6 bases short and J 6 bases short, with 9 bases between. This CDR3 is CASSTSSEQYF. DNA for the CDR3: TGTGCCAGCAGCACTAGCTCCGAGCAGTACTTC.

This rearrangement joins TRBV12-3 or TRBV12-4 to TRBJ2-3; no firm D call. This CDR3 has 15 amino acids. With 6 bases removed from V and 0 bases from J, the gap between germline ends came to 13 bases. CDR3 sequence reads: CASSGRPGSTDTQYF. The CDR3 bases are TGTGCCAGCAGCGGCCGCCCGGGTAGCACAGATACGCAGTATTTT.

The V and J genes are TRBV21-1 and TRBJ2-7; the table's TRBD1 call for D was not verified on the DNA. TRBV21-1 is assigned pseudogene status. The CDR3 sequence is 14 residues long. CDR3 bases: TGTGCCAGCAGCAAGGGGCCGAGGTCGTGCGAGCAGTACTTC. Residues: CASSKGPRSCEQYF.

This clonotype has just a few counts. The chain is built from TRBV18 and TRBJ1-1; D remains unclear. This CDR3 is 16 amino acids long. Germline V gene data show CDR1 as KGHSH and CDR2 as LQKENI. Trimming left V 0 bases short and J 7 bases short, with 18 bases between. The CDR3 is CASSPPYYGEKVEAFF. The CDR3 nucleotides are TGTGCCAGCTCACCACCGTATTACGGAGAAAAGGTTGAAGCTTTCTTT.

This clonotype has a count of ten or more. CDR3 in amino acids: CASSTTSGPYEQYF. In nucleotides, the CDR3 is TGTGCCAGCAGTACGACTAGCGGTCCCTACGAGCAGTACTTC. The chain uses TRBV5-5 and TRBJ2-7, with 9 bases matching TRBD2. CDR3 length equals 14 residues. CDR1 is SGHKS and CDR2 is YYEKEE in the germline V gene (reference sequence). The J segment lost 2 bases and the V segment lost 5 bases, leaving 5 bases of the junction unmatched. The variable domain in full, with the rest retrieved from reference TRBV5-5 and TRBJ2-7, is DAGVTQSPTHLIKTRGQQVTLRCSPISGHKSVSWYQQVLGQGPQFIFQYYEKEERGRGNFPDRFSARQFPNYSSELNVNALLLGDSALYLCASSTTSGPYEQYFGPGTRLTVT.

This clonotype was observed a few times. This sequence joins TRBV20-1 and TRBJ2-1, with D perhaps matching TRBD1 (5 bases). Between the trimmed V and J ends, which lost 7 bases and 10 bases, there was a span of 14 bases. CDR1 and CDR2 (germline): DFQATT, SNEGSKA (reference sequence). This CDR3 spans 11 amino acids. The CDR3 coding sequence is TGCAGTGTCACCCAGGGCGTCGAGCAGTTCTTC. Amino acids: CSVTQGVEQFF.

This chain joins TRBV6-2 or TRBV6-3 and TRBJ2-7; D tentatively fits TRBD1 or TRBD2 (5 bases each). V was pared by 6 bases and J by 0 bases, with 15 bases between. The CDR3 runs to 15 residues. Germline V gene data show CDR1 as MNHEY and CDR2 as SVGEGT. CDR3 bases: TGTGCCAGCAGGGACCCGGGGCCTCCCTCCTACGAGCAGTACTTC. Protein: CASRDPGPPSYEQYF.

The chain joins TRBV12-3 or TRBV12-4 to TRBJ1-2; 9 bases fit TRBD1. Unmatched junction bases numbered 10, after V lost 10 bases and J lost 4 bases. The CDR3 is made up of 14 amino acids. The CDR3 sequence: CATRDRVQSYGYTF. The CDR3, as DNA: TGTGCCACCAGGGACAGGGTTCAAAGCTATGGCTACACCTTC.

This chain joins TRBV7-3 and TRBJ2-3; 13 nucleotides line up with TRBD2. The CDR3 consists of 16 residues. V shed 5 bases, J shed 2 bases, and the junction held 4 bases outside the gene matches. The germline gives CDR1 SGHTA, CDR2 FQGTGA. The CDR3 bases are TGTGCCAGCAGCCAAGGGACTAGCGGGACCACAGATACGCAGTATTTT. Translated, it gives CASSQGTSGTTDTQYF.

This clonotype was counted a few times. One end of the junction varies from germline; a read error may be responsible. This rearrangement joins TRBV11-3 to TRBJ2-5; D not certain. The germline V gene encodes CDR1 SGHNT and CDR2 YENEEA. The CDR3 spans 12 residues. CDR3 protein: CASSLEQETQYF. The DNA for the CDR3 is TGTGCCAGCAGTTTAGAGCAAGAGACCCAGTACTTC. Full variable domain (outside the CDR3, taken from reference TRBV11-3 and TRBJ2-5): EAGVVQSPRYKIIEKKQPVAFWCNPISGHNTLYWYLQNLGQGPELLIRYENEEAVDDSQLPKDRFSAERLKGVDSTLKIQPAELGDSAVYLCASSLEQETQYFGPGTRLLVL.

This clonotype has ten or more counts. This chain joins TRBV30 and TRBJ2-3; D possibly corresponds to TRBD2 (6 bases). Germline V gene lookup returns CDR1 GTSNPN and CDR2 SVGIG (reference sequence). Trimming removed 0 bases at V and 6 bases at J, with 10 bases between. This CDR3 has 13 residues. CDR3 in amino acids: CAWSVRERDTQYF. The DNA for the CDR3 is TGTGCCTGGAGTGTACGGGAGAGGGATACGCAGTATTTT.

This clonotype was seen a handful of times. V is TRBV28 and J is TRBJ1-5; D is undetermined. The germline V gene has CDR1 MDHEN and CDR2 SYDVKM. This CDR3 is built from 12 residues. V was clipped by 6 bases and J by 4 bases, with 7 bases between them. CDR3 DNA sequence: TGTGCCAGCAGAACAGTGAATCAGCCCCAGCATTTT. Translation gives CASRTVNQPQHF.

The V call is TRBV18, the J call TRBJ2-3; D possibly corresponds to TRBD2 (6 bases). This CDR3 has 17 amino acids. Trimming left V 5 bases short and J 0 bases short, with 18 bases between. Germline V gene data show CDR1 as KGHSH and CDR2 as LQKENI. CDR3 nucleotides: TGTGCCAGCTCAATCCGCGCTCATAGCGGTAGCACAGATACGCAGTATTTT. Residues: CASSIRAHSGSTDTQYF.

This clonotype was observed a handful of times. The rearrangement uses TRBV2 and TRBJ1-5; maybe TRBD1 (6 bases). CDR1 and CDR2 from the germline V gene are SNHLY and FYNNEI. With 6 bases removed from V and 0 bases from J, the gap between germline ends came to 12 bases. The CDR3 has 15 residues. CDR3 protein: CASSRQDNSNQPQHF. The CDR3 bases are TGTGCCAGCAGCCGACAGGACAATAGCAATCAGCCCCAGCATTTT.

The V call is TRBV10-3, the J call TRBJ1-1; 7 bases map to TRBD1. This CDR3 has 12 amino acids. The germline CDR1 and CDR2 sequences are ENHRY and SYGVKD. The J segment lost 6 bases and the V segment lost 6 bases, leaving 4 bases of the junction unmatched. In nucleotides, the CDR3 is TGTGCCATCAGAACAGGGGAGGCTGAAGCTTTCTTT. This gives the protein CAIRTGEAEAFF.